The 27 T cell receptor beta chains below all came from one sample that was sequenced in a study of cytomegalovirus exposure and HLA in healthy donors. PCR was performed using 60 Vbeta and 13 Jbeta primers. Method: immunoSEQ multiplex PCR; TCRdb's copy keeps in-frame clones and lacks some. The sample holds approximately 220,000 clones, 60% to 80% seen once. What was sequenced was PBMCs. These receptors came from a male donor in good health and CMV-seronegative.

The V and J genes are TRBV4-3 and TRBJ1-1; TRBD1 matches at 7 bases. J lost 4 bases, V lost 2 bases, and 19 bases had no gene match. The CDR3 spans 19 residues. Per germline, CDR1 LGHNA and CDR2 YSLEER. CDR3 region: CASSQYPSGGLALVTEAFF. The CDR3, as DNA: TGCGCCAGCAGCCAATACCCGTCAGGGGGTCTAGCATTGGTCACTGAAGCTTTCTTT.

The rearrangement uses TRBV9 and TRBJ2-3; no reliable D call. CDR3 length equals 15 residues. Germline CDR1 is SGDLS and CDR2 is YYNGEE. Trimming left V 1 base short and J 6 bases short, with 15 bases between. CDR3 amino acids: CASSVSPLVADTQYF. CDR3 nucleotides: TGTGCCAGCAGCGTAAGCCCCCTTGTTGCGGATACGCAGTATTTT.

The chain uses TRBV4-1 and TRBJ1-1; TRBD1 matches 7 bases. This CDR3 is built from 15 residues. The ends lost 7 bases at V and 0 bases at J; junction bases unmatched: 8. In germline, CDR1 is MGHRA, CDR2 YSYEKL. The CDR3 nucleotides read TGCGCCAGCATCCGGGACAGACACATGAACACTGAAGCTTTCTTT. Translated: CASIRDRHMNTEAFF.

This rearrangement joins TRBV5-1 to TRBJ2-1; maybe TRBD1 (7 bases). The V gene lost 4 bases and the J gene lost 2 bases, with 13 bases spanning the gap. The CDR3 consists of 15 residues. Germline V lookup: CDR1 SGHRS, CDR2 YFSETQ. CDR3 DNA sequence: TGCGCCAGCAGCCGCCAGGGGGGAACCTACAATGAGCAGTTCTTC. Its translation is CASSRQGGTYNEQFF.

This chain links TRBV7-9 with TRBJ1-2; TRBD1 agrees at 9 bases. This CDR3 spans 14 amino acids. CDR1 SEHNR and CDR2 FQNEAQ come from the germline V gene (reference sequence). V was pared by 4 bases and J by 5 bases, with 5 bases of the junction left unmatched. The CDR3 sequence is CASSWSTGGYGYTF. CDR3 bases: TGTGCCAGCAGCTGGTCGACAGGGGGATATGGCTACACCTTC. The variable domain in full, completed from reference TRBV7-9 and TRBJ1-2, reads DTGVSQNPRHKITKRGQNVTFRCDPISEHNRLYWYRQTLGQGPEFLTYFQNEAQLEKSRLLSDRFSAERPKGSFSTLEIQRTEQGDSAMYLCASSWSTGGYGYTFGSGTRLTVV.

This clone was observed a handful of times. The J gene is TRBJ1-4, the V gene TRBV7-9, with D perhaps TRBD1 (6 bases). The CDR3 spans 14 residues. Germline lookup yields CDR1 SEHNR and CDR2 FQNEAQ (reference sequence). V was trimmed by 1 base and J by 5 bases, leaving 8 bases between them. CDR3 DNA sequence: TGTGCCAGCAGCTTAGGGACAGCGAATGAAAAACTGTTTTTT. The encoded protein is CASSLGTANEKLFF.

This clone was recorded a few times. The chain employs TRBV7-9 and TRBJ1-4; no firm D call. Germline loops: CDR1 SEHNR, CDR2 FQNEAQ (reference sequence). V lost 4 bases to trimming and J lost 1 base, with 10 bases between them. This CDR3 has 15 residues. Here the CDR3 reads CASSSLIETNEKLFF. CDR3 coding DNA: TGTGCCAGCAGCTCCCTCATAGAAACTAATGAAAAACTGTTTTTT.

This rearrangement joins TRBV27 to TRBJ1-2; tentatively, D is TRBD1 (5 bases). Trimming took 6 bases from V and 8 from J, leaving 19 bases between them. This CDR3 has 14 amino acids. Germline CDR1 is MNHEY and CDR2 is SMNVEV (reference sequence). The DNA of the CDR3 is TGTGCCAGCAGCAAGCTGAATGGAGGGGACGGCTACACCTTC. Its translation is CASSKLNGGDGYTF.

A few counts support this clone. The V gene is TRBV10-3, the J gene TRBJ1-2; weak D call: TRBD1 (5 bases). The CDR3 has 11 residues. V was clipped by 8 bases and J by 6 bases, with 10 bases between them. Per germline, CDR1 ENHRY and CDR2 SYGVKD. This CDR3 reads CAIGGSNGYTF. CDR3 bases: TGTGCCATCGGGGGGTCGAATGGCTACACCTTC.

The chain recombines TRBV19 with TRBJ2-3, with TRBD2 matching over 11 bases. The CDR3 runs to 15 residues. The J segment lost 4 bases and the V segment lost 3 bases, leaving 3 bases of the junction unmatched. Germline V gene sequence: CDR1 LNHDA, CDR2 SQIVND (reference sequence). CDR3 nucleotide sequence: TGTGCCAGTAGTATGATAGCGGGGGGGCCAGATACGCAGTATTTT. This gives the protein CASSMIAGGPDTQYF.

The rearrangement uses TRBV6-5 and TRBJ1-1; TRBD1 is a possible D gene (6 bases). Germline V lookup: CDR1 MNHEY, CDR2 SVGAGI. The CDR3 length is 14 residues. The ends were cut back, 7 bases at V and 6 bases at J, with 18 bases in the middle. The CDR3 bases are TGTGCCAGCACCCTACGGTCAGGGGAAGCTGAAGCTTTCTTT. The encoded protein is CASTLRSGEAEAFF.

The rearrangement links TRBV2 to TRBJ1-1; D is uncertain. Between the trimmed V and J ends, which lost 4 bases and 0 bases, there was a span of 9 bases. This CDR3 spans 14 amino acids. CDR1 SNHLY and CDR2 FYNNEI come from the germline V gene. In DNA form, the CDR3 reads TGTGCCAGCAGTGGAGTTTGGTTGAACACTGAAGCTTTCTTT. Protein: CASSGVWLNTEAFF.

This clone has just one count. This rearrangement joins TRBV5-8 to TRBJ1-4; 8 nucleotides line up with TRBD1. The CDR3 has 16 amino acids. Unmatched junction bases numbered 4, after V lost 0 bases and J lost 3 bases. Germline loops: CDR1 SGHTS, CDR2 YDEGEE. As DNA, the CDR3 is TGTGCCAGCAGCTTGGACAGGGGGGGGCCTAATGAAAAACTGTTTTTT. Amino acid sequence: CASSLDRGGPNEKLFF. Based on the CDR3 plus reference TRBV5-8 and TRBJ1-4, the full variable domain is EAGVTQSPTHLIKTRGQQATLRCSPISGHTSVYWYQQALGLGLQFLLWYDEGEERNRGNFPPRFSGRQFPNYSSELNVNALELEDSALYLCASSLDRGGPNEKLFFGSGTQLSVL.

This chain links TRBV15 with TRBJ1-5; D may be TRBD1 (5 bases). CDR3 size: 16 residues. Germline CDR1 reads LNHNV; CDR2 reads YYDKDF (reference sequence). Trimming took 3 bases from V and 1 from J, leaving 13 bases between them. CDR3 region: CATSRGRGGSNQPQHF. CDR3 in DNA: TGTGCCACCAGCAGGGGGAGGGGTGGGAGCAATCAGCCCCAGCATTTT.

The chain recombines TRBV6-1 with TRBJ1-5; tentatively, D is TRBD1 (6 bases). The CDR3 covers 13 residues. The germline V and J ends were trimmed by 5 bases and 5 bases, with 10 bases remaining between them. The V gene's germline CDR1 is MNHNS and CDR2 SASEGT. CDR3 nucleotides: TGTGCCAGCAGTTTAGGGGGTGATCAGCCCCAGCATTTT. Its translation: CASSLGGDQPQHF.

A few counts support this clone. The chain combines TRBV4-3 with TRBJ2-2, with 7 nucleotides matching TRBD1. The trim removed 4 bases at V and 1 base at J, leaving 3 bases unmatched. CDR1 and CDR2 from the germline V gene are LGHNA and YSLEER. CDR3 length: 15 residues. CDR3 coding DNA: TGCGCCAGCAGCCGGGACAGACAGAACACCGGGGAGCTGTTTTTT. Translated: CASSRDRQNTGELFF.

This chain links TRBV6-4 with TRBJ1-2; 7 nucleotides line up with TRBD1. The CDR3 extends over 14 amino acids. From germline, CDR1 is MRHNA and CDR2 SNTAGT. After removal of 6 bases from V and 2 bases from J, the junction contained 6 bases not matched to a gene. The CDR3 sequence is CASRETGTNYGYTF. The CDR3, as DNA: TGTGCCAGCAGAGAGACAGGGACAAACTATGGCTACACCTTC.

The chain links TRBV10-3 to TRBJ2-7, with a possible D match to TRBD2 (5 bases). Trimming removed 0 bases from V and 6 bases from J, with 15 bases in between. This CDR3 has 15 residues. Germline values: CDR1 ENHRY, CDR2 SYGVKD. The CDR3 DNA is TGTGCCATCAGTGAGTCCAGGACTCCCGGTCCCGAGCAGTACTTC. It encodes CAISESRTPGPEQYF.

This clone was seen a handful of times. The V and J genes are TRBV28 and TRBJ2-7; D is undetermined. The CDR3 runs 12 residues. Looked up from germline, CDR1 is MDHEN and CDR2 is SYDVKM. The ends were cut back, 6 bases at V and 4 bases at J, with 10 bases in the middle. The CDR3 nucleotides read TGTGCCAGCAGGGAAACAGAGTACGAGCAGTACTTC. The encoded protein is CASRETEYEQYF.

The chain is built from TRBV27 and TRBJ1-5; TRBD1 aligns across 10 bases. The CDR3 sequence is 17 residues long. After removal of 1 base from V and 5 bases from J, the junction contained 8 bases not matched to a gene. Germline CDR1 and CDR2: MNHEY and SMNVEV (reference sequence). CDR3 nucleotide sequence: TGTGCCAGCAGTTTATTCCCGGGACAGGGGAACTATCAGCCCCAGCATTTT. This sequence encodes CASSLFPGQGNYQPQHF.

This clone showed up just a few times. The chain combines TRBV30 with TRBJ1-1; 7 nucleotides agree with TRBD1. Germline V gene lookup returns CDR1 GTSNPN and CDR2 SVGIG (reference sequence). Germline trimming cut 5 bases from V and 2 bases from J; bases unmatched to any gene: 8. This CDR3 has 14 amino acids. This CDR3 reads CAWSDRAANTEAFF. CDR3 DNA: TGTGCCTGGTCAGACAGGGCGGCTAACACTGAAGCTTTCTTT.

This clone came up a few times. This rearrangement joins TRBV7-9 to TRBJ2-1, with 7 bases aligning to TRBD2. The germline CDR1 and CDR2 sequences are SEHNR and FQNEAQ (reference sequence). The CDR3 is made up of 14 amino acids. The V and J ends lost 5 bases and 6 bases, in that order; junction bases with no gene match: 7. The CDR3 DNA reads TGTGCCAGCAGCCACGAGACTAGCATCAATGAGCAGTTCTTC. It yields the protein CASSHETSINEQFF.

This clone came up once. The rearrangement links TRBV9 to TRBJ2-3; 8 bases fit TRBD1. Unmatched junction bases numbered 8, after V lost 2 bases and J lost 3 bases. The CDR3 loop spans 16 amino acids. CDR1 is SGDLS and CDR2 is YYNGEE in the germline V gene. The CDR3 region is CASSVVGQASTDTQYF. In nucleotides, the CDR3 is TGTGCCAGCAGCGTCGTGGGACAGGCGTCGACAGATACGCAGTATTTT.

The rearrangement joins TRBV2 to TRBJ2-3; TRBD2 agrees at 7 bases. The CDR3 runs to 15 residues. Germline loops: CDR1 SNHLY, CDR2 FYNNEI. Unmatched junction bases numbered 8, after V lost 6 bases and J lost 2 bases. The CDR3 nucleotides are TGTGCCAGCAGATCCCGGGACTACCCCACAGATACGCAGTATTTT. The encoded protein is CASRSRDYPTDTQYF.

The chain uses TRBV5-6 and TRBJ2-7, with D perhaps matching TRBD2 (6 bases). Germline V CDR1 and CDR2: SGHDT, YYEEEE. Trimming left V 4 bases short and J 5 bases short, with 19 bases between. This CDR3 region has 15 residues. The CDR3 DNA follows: TGTGCCAGCAGCCCTGGGTCGGAGAGGAGGGACGAGCAGTACTTC. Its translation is CASSPGSERRDEQYF. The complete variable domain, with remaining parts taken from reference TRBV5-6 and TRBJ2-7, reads DAGVTQSPTHLIKTRGQQVTLRCSPKSGHDTVSWYQQALGQGPQFIFQYYEEEERQRGNFPDRFSGHQFPNYSSELNVNALLLGDSALYLCASSPGSERRDEQYFGPGTRLTVT.

Here the CDR3 reads CASSKPGQMNTGELFF. The CDR3 nucleotides are TGTGCCAGTAGTAAACCGGGACAGATGAACACCGGGGAGCTGTTTTTT. The chain links TRBV19 to TRBJ2-2; 7 nucleotides align to TRBD1. Germline V CDR1 and CDR2: LNHDA, SQIVND (reference sequence). V lost 4 bases to trimming and J lost 1 base; unmatched junction nucleotides: 6. The length of the CDR3 is 16 residues.

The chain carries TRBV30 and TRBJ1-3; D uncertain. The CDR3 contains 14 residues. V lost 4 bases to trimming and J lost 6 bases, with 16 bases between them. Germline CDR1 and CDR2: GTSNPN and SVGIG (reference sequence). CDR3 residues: CAWTPPGWENTIYF. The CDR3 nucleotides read TGTGCCTGGACCCCACCGGGATGGGAAAACACCATATATTTT.